Listed here are 19 T cell receptor beta chains from one sample, sequenced in a study of a mutant IDH1 vaccine in newly diagnosed glioma. Antigens of these TCRs are unknown. TCRdb's table, derived via immunoSEQ multiplex PCR, lists solely in-frame clones and lacks some. Of around 40,000 clones detected, 70% to 85% appear once; the ten largest clones hold 2% to 3%. Stated time point: week 23, last vaccination. Vaccination comprised doses that each held 300 ug of mutant IDH1 20-mer peptide, plus topical imiquimod. This material consisted of PBMCs, taken from a glioma patient whose treatment included an IDH1 peptide vaccine. The receptor set was obtained from a woman between 18 and 29 years old with glioma. Some clones in this sample may be carry-over from other donors' samples.

The chain recombines TRBV6-1 with TRBJ1-3; a weak D match, TRBD1 (5 bases). CDR3 length: 13 amino acids. The germline CDR1 and CDR2 sequences are MNHNS and SASEGT. Trimming stripped 4 bases from V and 4 bases from J, with 8 bases between. The CDR3 DNA reads as TGTGCCAGCAGTGTTGGGGGAGGAAACACCATATATTTT. It encodes CASSVGGGNTIYF.

The gene calls are TRBV9 and TRBJ2-5; TRBD2 aligns across 9 bases. The germline CDR1 and CDR2 sequences are SGDLS and YYNGEE. J lost 4 bases, V lost 0 bases, and 4 bases had no gene match. The CDR3 has 15 amino acids. In nucleotides, the CDR3 is TGTGCCAGCAGCGTAGTCGGTAGCGGGAGAGAGACCCAGTACTTC. Translated: CASSVVGSGRETQYF.

This chain connects TRBV4-2 to TRBJ2-7; D ambiguous. Germline V lookup: CDR1 LGHNA, CDR2 YNFKEQ. The CDR3 runs to 13 residues. V lost 4 bases and J 2 bases, leaving 9 bases between the germline ends. For the CDR3, the DNA is TGTGCCAGCAGCCTGGCTAGAACCTACGAGCAGTACTTC. Protein: CASSLARTYEQYF.

V usage is TRBV6-5 and J usage is TRBJ2-7; 8 positions agree with TRBD1. V dropped 5 bases and J dropped 1; count of bases not matched to a gene: 7. The CDR3 is 15 amino acids. The germline CDR1 and CDR2 sequences are MNHEY and SVGAGI. CDR3 nucleotide sequence: TGTGCCAGCAGTCTTACCCGGACAGGGTCCTACGAGCAGTACTTC. This gives the protein CASSLTRTGSYEQYF.

The chain links TRBV6-5 to TRBJ2-6, with D possibly matching TRBD1 (6 bases). This CDR3 spans 14 amino acids. Trimming shortened V by 6 bases and J by 3 bases, and 9 bases separated the two germline ends. The V gene's germline CDR1 is MNHEY and CDR2 SVGAGI. The CDR3 DNA reads TGTGCCAGCAGAAAAGGGGGTGGGGCCAACGTCCTGACTTTC. It codes for CASRKGGGANVLTF.

This clone was seen only a few times. This chain links TRBV5-6 with TRBJ1-5; D is possibly TRBD1 (5 bases). V was clipped by 0 bases and J by 7 bases, with 11 bases between them. The CDR3 loop spans 14 amino acids. In germline, CDR1 is SGHDT, CDR2 YYEEEE. CDR3: CASSLAKGPQPQHF. CDR3 nucleotide sequence: TGTGCCAGCAGCTTGGCCAAGGGGCCCCAGCCCCAGCATTTT.

The chain has TRBV18 and TRBJ1-4; D is unresolved. CDR1 and CDR2 (germline): KGHSH, LQKENI. Trimming removed 4 bases at V and 8 bases at J, with 11 bases between. The CDR3 runs to 13 residues. The CDR3 nucleotides read TGTGCCAGCTCACTCAAACTTTGGGAAAAACTGTTTTTT. Translation gives CASSLKLWEKLFF.

This clone rates as medium-sized. This chain connects TRBV9 to TRBJ1-1; TRBD1 is a possible D gene (5 bases). The CDR3 covers 15 residues. The germline V gene has CDR1 SGDLS and CDR2 YYNGEE. V lost 3 bases to trimming and J lost 1 base, with 13 bases between them. CDR3: CASSAGTLGNTEAFF. In DNA form, the CDR3 reads TGTGCCAGCAGCGCAGGGACGCTGGGGAACACTGAAGCTTTCTTT. Combining the CDR3 with reference TRBV9 and TRBJ1-1 gives the whole variable domain DSGVTQTPKHLITATGQRVTLRCSPRSGDLSVYWYQQSLDQGLQFLIQYYNGEERAKGNILERFSAQQFPDLHSELNLSSLELGDSALYFCASSAGTLGNTEAFFGQGTRLTVV.

In its sample, this clone was seen once. The chain employs TRBV11-2 and TRBJ2-2; 7 bases match TRBD1. The J segment lost 6 bases and the V segment lost 4 bases, leaving 8 bases of the junction unmatched. Germline CDR1 is SGHAT and CDR2 is FQNNGV. CDR3 length equals 15 residues. The CDR3 loop reads CASSSTGWESGELFF. CDR3 nucleotide sequence: TGTGCCAGCAGCTCGACAGGGTGGGAGTCCGGGGAGCTGTTTTTT.

The chain has TRBV5-1 and TRBJ2-5, with 10 bases matching TRBD2. Germline assignment: CDR1 SGHRS and CDR2 YFSETQ. Trimming at V came to 2 bases and at J to 5 bases, leaving 9 bases not matched to a gene. CDR3 length: 16 residues. The CDR3 is CASSFQAGGPFETQYF. The CDR3 nucleotides are TGCGCCAGCAGCTTTCAAGCGGGAGGGCCTTTTGAGACCCAGTACTTC.

V usage is TRBV6-1 and J usage is TRBJ2-2; 8 bases map to TRBD2. The CDR3 length is 18 residues. With 2 bases clipped from V and 2 bases from J, the junction kept 10 bases outside the gene matches. Germline V lookup: CDR1 MNHNS, CDR2 SASEGT. CDR3 protein: CASSERIIAGTNTGELFF. In nucleotides, the CDR3 is TGTGCCAGCAGTGAAAGGATAATAGCGGGGACTAACACCGGGGAGCTGTTTTTT.

The chain has TRBV7-9 and TRBJ2-5; 7 positions agree with TRBD2. Trimming took 8 bases from V and 1 from J; bases not matched to a gene: 7. The CDR3 totals 14 residues. The V gene's germline CDR1 is SEHNR and CDR2 FQNEAQ (reference sequence). In DNA, the CDR3 is TGTGCCAGCCGGAGCGGGGAGAGCCAAGAGACCCAGTACTTC. This encodes CASRSGESQETQYF.

The chain carries TRBV7-2 and TRBJ2-7; possible D gene TRBD1, 5 bases. Germline CDR1 and CDR2: SGHTA and FQGNSA. V was cut by 4 bases and J by 0 bases, with 10 bases left in between. The CDR3 contains 14 residues. The CDR3 bases are TGTGCCAGCAGCTCAAAGGGGATCTCCTACGAGCAGTACTTC. Protein sequence: CASSSKGISYEQYF.

The J gene is TRBJ2-5, the V gene TRBV14; maybe TRBD1 (5 bases). The CDR3 has 14 amino acids. Trimming took off 2 bases at V and 4 bases at J, with 11 bases between the two ends. Germline V gives CDR1 SGHDN, CDR2 FVKESK. The CDR3 reads CASSQLRVGETQYF. The CDR3 nucleotides read TGTGCCAGCAGCCAACTCAGGGTCGGAGAGACCCAGTACTTC.

The CDR3 region is CASSIRQGGTEAFF. The CDR3 DNA reads as TGCGCCAGCAGCATCCGACAGGGAGGCACTGAAGCTTTCTTT. V and J are TRBV5-1 and TRBJ1-1; the match to TRBD1 covers 7 bases. Germline V gives CDR1 SGHRS, CDR2 YFSETQ. The CDR3 contains 14 residues. The V and J ends lost 4 bases and 4 bases, in that order; junction bases with no gene match: 7.

This clone was found a few times. This chain links TRBV30 with TRBJ1-1, with 9 nucleotides matching TRBD1. J lost 5 bases, V lost 7 bases, and 5 bases had no gene match. The CDR3 consists of 12 residues. Germline-derived CDR1 and CDR2 are GTSNPN and SVGIG (reference sequence). The CDR3 DNA reads TGTGCCTTAGACAGGGGGGGGACTGAAGCTTTCTTT. Protein product: CALDRGGTEAFF.

The V and J genes are TRBV19 and TRBJ2-7, with TRBD1 matching over 7 bases. The trim removed 5 bases at V and 2 bases at J, leaving 3 bases unmatched. Germline V gene sequence: CDR1 LNHDA, CDR2 SQIVND (reference sequence). The CDR3 runs to 13 residues. The chain's CDR3 is CASSPGGPYEQYF. The CDR3 nucleotides are TGTGCCAGTAGTCCAGGGGGACCCTACGAGCAGTACTTC.

The chain couples TRBV7-2 to TRBJ2-3, with TRBD1 as a possible D gene (7 bases). This CDR3 contains 15 residues. The germline V gene encodes CDR1 SGHTA and CDR2 FQGNSA. V was trimmed by 5 bases and J by 2 bases, leaving 14 bases between them. The CDR3 bases are TGTGCCAGCAGCAAAGGAGGGACAGACACAGATACGCAGTATTTT. Residues: CASSKGGTDTDTQYF.

This clone turned up a few times. The V and J genes are TRBV10-1 and TRBJ1-1, with D hard to call. The CDR3 contains 13 residues. Per germline, CDR1 WNHNN and CDR2 SYGVQD (reference sequence). V was clipped by 0 bases and J by 8 bases, with 10 bases between them. This chain's CDR3 is CASSESGVGEAFF. The CDR3 DNA sequence: TGCGCCAGCAGTGAGTCCGGAGTGGGGGAAGCTTTCTTT.